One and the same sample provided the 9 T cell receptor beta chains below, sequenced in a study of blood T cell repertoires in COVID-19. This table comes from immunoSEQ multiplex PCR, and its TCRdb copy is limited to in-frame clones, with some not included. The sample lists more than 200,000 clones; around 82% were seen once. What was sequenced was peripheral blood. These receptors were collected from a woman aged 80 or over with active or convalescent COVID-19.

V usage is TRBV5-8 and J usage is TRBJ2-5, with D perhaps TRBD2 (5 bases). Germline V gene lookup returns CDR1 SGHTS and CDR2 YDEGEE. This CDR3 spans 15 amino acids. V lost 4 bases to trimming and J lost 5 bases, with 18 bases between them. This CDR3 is CASSPGLAEKETQYF. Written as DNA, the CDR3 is TGTGCCAGCAGCCCTGGACTCGCCGAGAAGGAGACCCAGTACTTC.

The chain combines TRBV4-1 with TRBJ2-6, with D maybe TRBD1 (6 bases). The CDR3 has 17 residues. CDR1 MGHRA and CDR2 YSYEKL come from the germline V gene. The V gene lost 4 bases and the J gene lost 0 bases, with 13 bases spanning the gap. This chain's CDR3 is CASSPRDTDSGANVLTF. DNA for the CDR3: TGCGCCAGCAGCCCCCGGGACACAGACTCTGGGGCCAACGTCCTGACTTTC.

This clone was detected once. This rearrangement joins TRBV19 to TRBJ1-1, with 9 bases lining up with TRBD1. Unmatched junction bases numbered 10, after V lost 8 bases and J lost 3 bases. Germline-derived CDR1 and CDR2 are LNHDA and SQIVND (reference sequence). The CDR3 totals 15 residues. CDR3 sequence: CASVSSRTGDTEAFF. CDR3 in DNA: TGTGCCAGTGTTTCGTCCCGGACAGGGGACACTGAAGCTTTCTTT. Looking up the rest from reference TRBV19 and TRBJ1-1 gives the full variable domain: DGGITQSPKYLFRKEGQNVTLSCEQNLNHDAMYWYRQDPGQGLRLIYYSQIVNDFQKGDIAEGYSVSREKKESFPLTVTSAQKNPTAFYLCASVSSRTGDTEAFFGQGTRLTVV.

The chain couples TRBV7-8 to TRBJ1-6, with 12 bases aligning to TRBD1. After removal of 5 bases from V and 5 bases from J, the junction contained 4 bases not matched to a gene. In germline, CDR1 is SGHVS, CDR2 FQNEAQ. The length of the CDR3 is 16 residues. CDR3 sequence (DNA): TGTGCCAGCAGCGCCCGGGACAGGGGGCATAATTCACCCCTCCACTTT. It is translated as CASSARDRGHNSPLHF.

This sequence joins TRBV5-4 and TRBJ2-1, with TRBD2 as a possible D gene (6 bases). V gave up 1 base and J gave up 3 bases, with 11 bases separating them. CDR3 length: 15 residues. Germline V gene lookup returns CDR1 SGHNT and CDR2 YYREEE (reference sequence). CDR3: CASSLSSASYNEQFF. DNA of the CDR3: TGTGCCAGCAGCTTGTCTAGCGCAAGCTACAATGAGCAGTTCTTC.

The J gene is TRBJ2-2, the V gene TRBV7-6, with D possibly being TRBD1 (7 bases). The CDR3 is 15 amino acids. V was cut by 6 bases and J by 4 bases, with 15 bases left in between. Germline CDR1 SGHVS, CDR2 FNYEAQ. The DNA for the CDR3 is TGTGCCAGCAGTAGACAGGAGGGGGCCACCGGGGAGCTGTTTTTT. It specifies CASSRQEGATGELFF.

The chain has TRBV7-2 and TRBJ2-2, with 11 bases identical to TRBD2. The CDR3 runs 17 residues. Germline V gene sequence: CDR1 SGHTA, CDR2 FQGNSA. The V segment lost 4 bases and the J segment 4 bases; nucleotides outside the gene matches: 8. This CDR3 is CASSSDLAGGATGELFF. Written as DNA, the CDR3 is TGTGCCAGCAGCTCCGACTTAGCGGGAGGGGCCACCGGGGAGCTGTTTTTT.

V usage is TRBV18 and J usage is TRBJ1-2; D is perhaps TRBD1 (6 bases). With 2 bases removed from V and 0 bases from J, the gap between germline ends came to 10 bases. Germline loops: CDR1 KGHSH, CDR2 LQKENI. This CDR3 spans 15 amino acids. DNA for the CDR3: TGTGCCAGCTCACCAAGGGGGGGCCCTAACTATGGCTACACCTTC. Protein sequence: CASSPRGGPNYGYTF.

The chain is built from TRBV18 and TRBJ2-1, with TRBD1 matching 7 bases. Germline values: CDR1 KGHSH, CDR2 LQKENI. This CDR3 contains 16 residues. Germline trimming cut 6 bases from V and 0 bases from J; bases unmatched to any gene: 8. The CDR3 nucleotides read TGTGCCAGCTCGGGACAGTCCTCGAGCTCCTACAATGAGCAGTTCTTC. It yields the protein CASSGQSSSSYNEQFF.